The rows below give T cell receptor beta chains drawn from one sample of a study of CD8 T cells in Susac syndrome. TCRdb reanalysed the immunoSEQ multiplex PCR reads using MiXCR and keeps one entry per CDR3 protein. The sample lists some 150,000 distinct CDR3 sequences, 95% to 96% occurring once. The sample comprised CD8+ T cells from PBMCs. These receptors originate from a human donor with multiple sclerosis. Each CDR3 is given with its conserved first and last residue. The D gene is left open where the match is weak. Clone size is not always given. Where it is, it says once, few, many or a class for expanded clones.

J gene: TRBJ2-6
clone size: NA
D gene: NA
V gene: TRBV15
CDR3 protein: CATAPGRSSGANVLTF
CDR3 DNA: TGTGCCACCGCCCCCGGTCGGAGCTCTGGGGCCAACGTCCTGACTTTC

J gene: TRBJ1-6
clone size: NA
D gene: NA
V gene: TRBV30
CDR3 protein: CAWSVGHNSPLHF
CDR3 DNA: TGTGCCTGGAGTGTGGGGCACAATTCACCCCTCCACTTT

J gene: TRBJ2-3
clone size: NA
D gene: TRBD2
V gene: TRBV14
CDR3 protein: CASSRLADNTDTQYF
CDR3 DNA: TGTGCCAGCAGCCGACTAGCGGACAACACAGATACGCAGTATTTT

J gene: TRBJ2-1
clone size: NA
D gene: TRBD2
V gene: TRBV20-1
CDR3 protein: CSASLAGFSYNEQFF
CDR3 DNA: TGCAGTGCTAGCCTAGCGGGGTTCTCCTACAATGAGCAGTTCTTC

J gene: TRBJ1-5
clone size: NA
D gene: NA
V gene: TRBV4-1
CDR3 protein: CASSLRADSNQPQHF
CDR3 DNA: TGCGCCAGCAGCCTCCGAGCGGATAGCAATCAGCCCCAGCATTTT

J gene: TRBJ2-7
clone size: NA
D gene: TRBD1
V gene: TRBV15
CDR3 protein: CATSRGRDRDLEQYF
CDR3 DNA: TGTGCCACCAGCAGAGGCCGGGACAGGGACCTCGAGCAGTACTTC

J gene: TRBJ1-6
clone size: NA
D gene: NA
V gene: TRBV27
CDR3 protein: CASSSDRGSPLHF
CDR3 DNA: TGTGCCAGCAGCTCGGACCGGGGTTCACCCCTCCACTTT

J gene: TRBJ1-6
clone size: few
D gene: NA
V gene: TRBV14
CDR3 protein: CASSQDSSYNSPLHF
CDR3 DNA: TGTGCCAGCAGCCAAGATAGCTCCTATAATTCACCCCTCCACTTT

J gene: TRBJ2-3
clone size: NA
D gene: NA
V gene: TRBV9
CDR3 protein: CASSAGGSTDTQYF
CDR3 DNA: TGTGCCAGCAGCGCAGGCGGGAGCACAGATACGCAGTATTTT

J gene: TRBJ1-5
clone size: NA
D gene: NA
V gene: TRBV9
CDR3 protein: CASSETSGNQPQHF
CDR3 DNA: TGTGCCAGCAGCGAAACCTCAGGGAATCAGCCCCAGCATTTT

J gene: TRBJ1-1
clone size: NA
D gene: NA
V gene: TRBV20-1
CDR3 protein: CSAPGGVPEAFF
CDR3 DNA: TGCAGTGCTCCCGGCGGAGTTCCTGAAGCTTTCTTT

J gene: TRBJ1-2
clone size: NA
D gene: TRBD1
V gene: TRBV27
CDR3 protein: CASSLYNTGAYGYTF
CDR3 DNA: TGTGCCAGCAGTTTATACAACACAGGGGCCTATGGCTACACCTTC